This T cell receptor (beta chain) was captured in a study of shared clonotypes between healthy human individuals. The CDR3 runs to 17 residues. The J segment lost 7 bases and the V segment lost 3 bases, leaving 12 bases of the junction unmatched. Germline values: CDR1 LNHDA, CDR2 SQIVND (reference sequence). Authors' analysis steps: ImmunoSEQ gave junction-only sequences without quality scores, so filtering differed. The method was immunoSEQ multiplex PCR; TCRdb's version includes in-frame clones alone and lacks a portion of them. That table furnishes V, J and clone size, whereas the DNA furnished D and trimming. The sample has around 700,000 clones; about three quarters are singletons. Of note for this clone: Its antigen is unknown.

Findings and caveats of the study: Sequencing depth was expected to influence donor clonotype sharing.

The chain combines TRBV19 with TRBJ2-1, with TRBD2 matching 10 bases. The sample comprised memory CD4+ T cells sorted from blood. Subset: CD45RA-negative fraction. This receptor was taken from a woman aged 25 to 39 in good health. The CDR3 DNA reads TGTGCCAGTAGTATCCTACTTCTAGCGGGAGTTGGAAATGAGCAGTTCTTC. This translates into CASSILLLAGVGNEQFF. The entire variable domain, with the rest obtained from reference TRBV19 and TRBJ2-1, is as follows: DGGITQSPKYLFRKEGQNVTLSCEQNLNHDAMYWYRQDPGQGLRLIYYSQIVNDFQKGDIAEGYSVSREKKESFPLTVTSAQKNPTAFYLCASSILLLAGVGNEQFFGPGTRLTVL.